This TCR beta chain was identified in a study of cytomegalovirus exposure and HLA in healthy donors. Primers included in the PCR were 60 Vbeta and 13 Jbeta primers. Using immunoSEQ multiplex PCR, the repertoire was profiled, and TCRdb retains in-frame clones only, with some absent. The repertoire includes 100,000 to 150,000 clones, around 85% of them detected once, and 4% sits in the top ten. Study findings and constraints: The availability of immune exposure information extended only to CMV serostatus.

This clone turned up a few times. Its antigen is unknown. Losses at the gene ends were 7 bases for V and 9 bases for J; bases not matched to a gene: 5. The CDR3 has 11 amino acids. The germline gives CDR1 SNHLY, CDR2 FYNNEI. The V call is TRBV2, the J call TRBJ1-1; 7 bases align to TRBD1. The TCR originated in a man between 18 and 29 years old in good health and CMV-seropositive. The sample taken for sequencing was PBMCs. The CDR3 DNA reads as TGTGCCAGCACCCCGGACAGGAAAGCTTTCTTT. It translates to CASTPDRKAFF.